What follows is one T cell receptor (beta chain) and its context. The sample comes from a study of cytomegalovirus exposure and HLA in healthy donors. CDR1 is SNHLY, CDR2 FYNNEI, per germline. The CDR3 length is 19 residues. Trimming removed 9 bases from V and 0 bases from J, with 24 bases in between. TCRdb's table, derived via immunoSEQ multiplex PCR, lists solely in-frame clones and lacks some. The sample records approximately 300,000 clones, 86% being singletons. This receptor was obtained from a woman between 18 and 29 years old in good health and CMV-seronegative. Sequenced: PBMCs. V is TRBV2 and J is TRBJ2-6; D perhaps matches TRBD1 (6 bases). The CDR3 DNA sequence: TGTGCCAGTCTAGTCGCCCAGGGACAAAAATACTCTGGGGCCAACGTCCTGACTTTC. Translated: CASLVAQGQKYSGANVLTF.